This TCR beta chain came from a study of CD8+CD57+ T cells in acquired aplastic anemia. About the study: Quantities of DNA derived from sorted CD4+ and CD8+ cells averaged 3.2 ug.

This clonotype has more than one count but fewer than ten. Antigen unknown. Regarding the study as a whole: Levels of CD8+ Simpson's diversity were not significantly distinct in patients versus controls. Patients and controls shared about 30 CD8+ CDR3 sequences.

The patients chosen for sequencing had shown expansion of CD8+CD57+ cells (detected by flow cytometry). Patients were untreated when blood was sampled. Genomic DNA was employed as the template in profiling TCR beta VDJ and CDR3. Using its own MiXCR run on the reads, TCRdb lists one record per CDR3 protein. The table includes approximately 150,000 distinct CDR3 sequences, more than 45% detected once. Source material: sorted CD4+, CD8+, or CD8+CD57+ T cells (not recorded which) from PBMCs. This receptor was taken from a human donor with aplastic anemia.

CDR3 sequence reads: CASSGTRTYEQYF. Written as DNA, the CDR3 is TGTGCCAGCAGCGGGACTAGAACCTACGAGCAGTACTTC. This chain joins TRBV25-1 and TRBJ2-7; 8 bases map to TRBD2. This CDR3 is built from 13 residues. CDR1 MGHDK and CDR2 SYGVNS come from the germline V gene. After removal of 6 bases from V and 2 bases from J, the junction contained 3 bases not matched to a gene.